Listed below are T cell receptor beta chains from one sample, sequenced in a study of breast tumors, draining lymph nodes, adjacent tissues. TCRdb re-analysed the multiplex PCR reads in MiXCR, keeping a single row per CDR3 protein. The sample shows 50,000 to 75,000 distinct CDR3 sequences, around 52% of them seen only once. The sequenced sample was breast tumor tissue. Source of these receptors: a female donor with breast cancer. Some clones in this sample may be carry-over from other donors' samples. Both conserved end residues are part of each CDR3. The D gene is left open where the match is weak. Some rows have no size entry. The others give once, few or many, or a class for an expanded clone.

CASRVGTSGGARETQYF TGTGCCAGCAGGGTCGGAACTAGCGGGGGGGCCCGGGAGACCCAGTACTTC . TRBJ2-5 TRBV2 TRBD2
CASSYSTNGQFF TGTGCCAGCAGTTACTCGACCAACGGGCAGTTCTTC many TRBJ2-1 TRBV6-6 .
CAIAFRLAGVNEQFF TGTGCCATCGCGTTTCGGCTAGCGGGGGTCAATGAGCAGTTCTTC . TRBJ2-1 TRBV10-3 TRBD2
CASSAVGGAHEQYF TGCGCCAGCAGCGCGGTCGGGGGAGCCCACGAGCAGTACTTC . TRBJ2-7 TRBV10-2 .
CASSLGSGLNQETQYF TGTGCCAGCAGCTTAGGTAGCGGGTTAAACCAAGAGACCCAGTACTTC . TRBJ2-5 TRBV11-2 TRBD2
CASSLEGSSPLHF TGTGCCAGCAGCTTAGAAGGCTCTTCGCCCCTCCACTTT . TRBJ1-6 TRBV7-9 .
CASSESGTGRSVGTEAFF TGTGCCAGCAGTGAGAGCGGCACAGGGAGATCAGTGGGCACTGAAGCTTTCTTT . TRBJ1-1 TRBV2 .
CSVVLLTGPASTDTQYF TGCAGCGTTGTGCTCCTAACAGGTCCGGCTAGCACAGATACGCAGTACTTT . TRBJ2-3 TRBV29-1 .
CSAWTDNGYTF TGCAGTGCCTGGACTGACAATGGCTACACCTTC . TRBJ1-2 TRBV20-1 .
CASSYDAYQPQHF TGTGCCAGCAGTTACGACGCCTATCAGCCCCAGCATTTT many TRBJ1-5 TRBV6-5 .
CASSQGLYNEQFF TGTGCCAGCAGCCAGGGTTTATACAATGAGCAGTTCTTC few TRBJ2-1 TRBV3-1 .
CASGLPDRGLPYEQYF TGTGCCAGCGGCTTACCCGACAGGGGGCTTCCCTACGAGCAGTACTTC few TRBJ2-7 TRBV11-2 TRBD1
CAWSVTGAGEQYF TGTGCCTGGAGTGTCACGGGGGCTGGGGAGCAGTACTTC many TRBJ2-7 TRBV30 .
CASSEGQNTQYF TGTGCCAGCAGTGAGGGACAGAATACCCAGTATTTT . TRBJ2-3 TRBV6-1 TRBD1
CASSPPGQAYYGYTF TGTGCCAGCAGCCCGCCGGGACAGGCGTACTATGGCTACACCTTC . TRBJ1-2 TRBV11-2 TRBD1
CSVEGGTSTDTQYF TGCAGCGTTGAAGGCGGTACAAGCACAGATACGCAGTATTTT . TRBJ2-3 TRBV29-1 .
CASSSTGAGAQYF TGTGCCAGCAGCTCCACAGGGGCCGGGGCCCAGTACTTC . TRBJ2-5 TRBV11-2 TRBD1
CASSLGHRASSYEQYF TGTGCCAGCAGCTTAGGTCACAGGGCCTCCTCCTACGAGCAGTACTTC many TRBJ2-7 TRBV11-2 .